This T cell receptor (beta chain) derives from a study of early T cells in non-severe SARS-CoV-2 infection. At the level of the study: Sequenced material consisted of bulk RNA (from unsorted whole blood), and chains were unpaired.

Researchers tagged individual cDNA molecules with unique molecular identifiers. TCRdb passed the 5' RACE reads through MiXCR, listing each CDR3 protein once. This sample has 80,000 to 95,000 distinct CDR3 sequences, with 16% found just once. General study results and limits: Database matching using VDJdb favored anti-spike CD8 responses, with private and CD4 specificities left missing.

Regarding this clonotype: What it binds is not known.

CDR1 and CDR2 from the germline V gene are SGHDN and FVKESK. This CDR3 spans 13 amino acids. V shed 0 bases and J shed 6 bases, with 6 bases lying between them. The receptor's source is an adult who was a healthcare worker with PCR-confirmed SARS-CoV-2 infection or an uninfected control (not recorded which). The specimen comprised whole blood, sampled at baseline. The chain carries TRBV14 and TRBJ2-1; no reliable D call. CDR3 in amino acids: CASSQDLANEQFF. The CDR3 nucleotides read TGTGCCAGCAGCCAAGATCTTGCCAATGAGCAGTTCTTC.